This T cell receptor (beta chain) was captured in a study of early T cells in non-severe SARS-CoV-2 infection. Looking at the study overall: The input, bulk RNA from unsorted whole blood, was sequenced, and chains were unpaired.

Unique molecular identifier tags were affixed to discrete cDNA molecules. TCRdb called the 5' RACE reads again in MiXCR, with one record for every CDR3 protein. The sample includes more than 90,000 distinct CDR3 sequences, approximately 11% seen only once; the top ten take approximately 5.4%. The clonotype originates from an adult who was a healthcare worker with PCR-confirmed SARS-CoV-2 infection or an uninfected control (not recorded which). The sequencing sample was made of whole blood.

The CDR3 loop is CASSVGTLSDEQFF. CDR3 nucleotides: TGTGCCAGCAGCGTTGGGACTCTAAGCGATGAGCAGTTCTTC. V is TRBV9 and J is TRBJ2-1, with D maybe TRBD2 (6 bases). The CDR3 loop spans 14 amino acids. CDR1 SGDLS and CDR2 YYNGEE come from the germline V gene. V lost 2 bases, J lost 8 bases, and 14 bases lay in between.